Below are 23 T cell receptor beta chains sequenced from a single sample in a study of T cell changes during pregnancy in multiple sclerosis. TCRdb's copy holds only in-frame clones and misses some; the assay was immunoSEQ multiplex PCR. The data hold about 110,000 clones, with approximately 90% observed a single time. Sequenced material: peripheral blood, taken after pregnancy. The receptors come from a female donor with multiple sclerosis, enrolled in a pregnancy study.

V and J are TRBV5-1 and TRBJ2-1, with TRBD2 matching over 10 bases. V was clipped by 1 base and J by 7 bases; unmatched bases: 5. The CDR3 has 15 residues. Looked up from germline, CDR1 is SGHRS and CDR2 is YFSETQ. The CDR3 coding sequence is TGCGCCAGCAGCTTGCAAAGCGGGGGGGTAAATGAGCAGTTCTTC. Its protein product is CASSLQSGGVNEQFF.

This clone showed up just once. The CDR3 DNA reads as TGTGCCAGTAGTATAGATGTGGAAAGGAGGAATCAGCCCCAGCATTTT. Translation gives CASSIDVERRNQPQHF. This chain uses TRBV19 with TRBJ1-5; no reliable D call. V was trimmed by 0 bases and J by 4 bases, leaving 13 bases between them. Germline V gene lookup returns CDR1 LNHDA and CDR2 SQIVND (reference sequence). The CDR3 sequence is 16 residues long.

This chain links TRBV6-5 with TRBJ1-5, with TRBD1 matching over 8 bases. Germline values: CDR1 MNHEY, CDR2 SVGAGI. The J segment lost 5 bases and the V segment lost 0 bases, leaving 6 bases of the junction unmatched. CDR3 length: 16 amino acids. The CDR3 region is CASSYSGQGRDQPQHF. CDR3 DNA sequence: TGTGCCAGCAGTTACTCCGGACAGGGACGGGATCAGCCCCAGCATTTT.

The rearrangement links TRBV19 to TRBJ1-4, with no clear D. Trimming pared 3 bases from V and 8 bases from J, leaving 13 bases between. The CDR3 spans 14 residues. The V gene's germline CDR1 is LNHDA and CDR2 SQIVND (reference sequence). The CDR3 here is CASSIGVREEKLFF. DNA of the CDR3: TGTGCCAGTAGTATCGGGGTTCGGGAGGAAAAACTGTTTTTT. The full variable domain, in which reference TRBV19 and TRBJ1-4 provide the parts outside the CDR3, is DGGITQSPKYLFRKEGQNVTLSCEQNLNHDAMYWYRQDPGQGLRLIYYSQIVNDFQKGDIAEGYSVSREKKESFPLTVTSAQKNPTAFYLCASSIGVREEKLFFGSGTQLSVL.

J is TRBJ1-2 and V is TRBV7-2; a possible D gene is TRBD1 (6 bases). V dropped 5 bases and J dropped 1 base, with 11 bases sitting between them. This CDR3 has 14 residues. Germline CDR1 SGHTA, CDR2 FQGNSA. CDR3: CASSKGGNNYGYTF. In DNA form, the CDR3 reads TGTGCCAGCAGCAAGGGGGGGAATAACTATGGCTACACCTTC.

The chain employs TRBV6-4 and TRBJ2-3, with 11 nucleotides matching TRBD2. This CDR3 spans 14 amino acids. Germline V gene data show CDR1 as MRHNA and CDR2 as SNTAGT. The trim removed 5 bases at V and 6 bases at J, leaving 4 bases unmatched. The CDR3 nucleotides read TGTGCCAGCAGTCGACTAGCGGGGATGGATACGCAGTATTTT. Translated: CASSRLAGMDTQYF.

With regard to this clone: Distinct nucleotide sequences in the sample also encode this CDR3. V and J are TRBV6-4 and TRBJ2-3, with TRBD2 as a possible D gene (5 bases). The CDR3 contains 15 residues. Between the trimmed V and J ends, which lost 2 bases and 1 base, there was a span of 10 bases. Looked up from germline, CDR1 is MRHNA and CDR2 is SNTAGT. Here the CDR3 DNA reads TGTGCCAGCAGTGACCGGGGTCTTGGCACAGATACGCAGTATTTT. It codes for CASSDRGLGTDTQYF.

J is TRBJ1-4 and V is TRBV30; D call uncertain. Germline lookup yields CDR1 GTSNPN and CDR2 SVGIG (reference sequence). There are 14 residues in the CDR3. The V end lost 0 bases, the J end lost 0 bases, and 5 bases lay between the germline ends. CDR3 loop: CAWSVGATNEKLFF. The DNA of the CDR3 is TGTGCCTGGAGTGTCGGAGCAACTAATGAAAAACTGTTTTTT.

V usage is TRBV11-2 and J usage is TRBJ1-5; D is undetermined. Germline V lookup: CDR1 SGHAT, CDR2 FQNNGV. CDR3 length: 16 residues. With 0 bases removed from V and 10 bases from J, the gap between germline ends came to 19 bases. The CDR3 spells CASSLDLGRGIYPQHF. The CDR3 coding sequence is TGTGCCAGCAGCTTAGATCTCGGACGGGGAATCTATCCCCAGCATTTT.

V usage is TRBV21-1 and J usage is TRBJ2-1; the table gives TRBD2 as D, unverified against the DNA. TRBV21-1 represents a pseudogene. The CDR3 covers 17 residues. The CDR3 is CASSKLPPSGSRNEQFF. The CDR3 DNA follows: TGTGCCAGCAGCAAGCTCCCCCCCAGCGGGAGCCGCAATGAGCAGTTCTTC.

The count of this clone is one. V usage is TRBV20-1 and J usage is TRBJ1-1, with a weak D call TRBD1 (5 bases). V shed 4 bases and J shed 9 bases, with 6 bases lying between them. The germline gives CDR1 DFQATT, CDR2 SNEGSKA (reference sequence). This CDR3 spans 9 amino acids. The CDR3 sequence is CSAKGKAFF. The CDR3 region has the DNA TGCAGTGCTAAGGGGAAAGCTTTCTTT.

CDR3 DNA sequence: TGCAGCGTTGCGCCGGGACAGGGAATCGTCGGCTACACCTTC. This sequence encodes CSVAPGQGIVGYTF. The V gene is TRBV29-1, the J gene TRBJ1-2; 9 bases map to TRBD1. From germline, CDR1 is SQVTM and CDR2 ANQGSEA. Germline trimming cut 4 bases from V and 8 bases from J; bases unmatched to any gene: 11. The CDR3 contains 14 residues. The full variable domain, completed using reference TRBV29-1 and TRBJ1-2, is SAVISQKPSRDICQRGTSLTIQCQVDSQVTMMFWYRQQPGQSLTLIATANQGSEATYESGFVIDKFPISRPNLTFSTLTVSNMSPEDSSIYLCSVAPGQGIVGYTFGSGTRLTVV.

The CDR3 loop is CASSSSVVYNEQFF. Here the CDR3 DNA reads TGCGCCAGCTCGTCGAGCGTGGTCTACAATGAGCAGTTCTTC. This chain connects TRBV10-2 to TRBJ2-1; no firm D call. The CDR3 is 14 amino acids. Germline V gene data show CDR1 as WSHSY and CDR2 as SAAADI. Trimming removed 8 bases at V and 3 bases at J, with 14 bases between.

The rearrangement joins TRBV7-3 to TRBJ2-1, with a tentative D call TRBD2 (5 bases). V lost 2 bases, J lost 6 bases, and 11 bases lay in between. This CDR3 spans 14 amino acids. Germline loops: CDR1 SGHTA, CDR2 FQGTGA. The CDR3 nucleotides are TGTGCCAGCAGCTTACACGGGGTTCGCAATGAGCAGTTCTTC. Translation: CASSLHGVRNEQFF. The full variable domain, rest sourced from reference TRBV7-3 and TRBJ2-1, is GAGVSQTPSNKVTEKGKYVELRCDPISGHTALYWYRQSLGQGPEFLIYFQGTGAADDSGLPNDRFFAVRPEGSVSTLKIQRTERGDSAVYLCASSLHGVRNEQFFGPGTRLTVL.

CDR3 DNA: TGTGCCAGTAGCGGAGGGACAGCTGATAATTCACCCCTCCACTTT. Translation gives CASSGGTADNSPLHF. This chain connects TRBV19 to TRBJ1-6; 7 bases are a match to TRBD1. V lost 6 bases and J lost 5; bases outside the gene matches: 7. The CDR3 contains 15 residues. Germline CDR1 is LNHDA and CDR2 is SQIVND (reference sequence).

The gene calls are TRBV7-2 and TRBJ2-2, with 8 bases lining up with TRBD2. Trimming took 5 bases from V and 3 from J; bases not matched to a gene: 5. CDR1 is SGHTA, CDR2 FQGNSA, per germline. The CDR3 length is 15 residues. In DNA form, the CDR3 reads TGTGCCAGCAGCGCCGCGGGGGGACACACCGGGGAGCTGTTTTTT. The encoded protein is CASSAAGGHTGELFF.

V gene TRBV4-1 combines with J gene TRBJ1-5, with 10 bases lining up with TRBD1. V shed 0 bases and J 9 bases; nucleotides not matched to a gene: 14. Germline V gives CDR1 MGHRA, CDR2 YSYEKL. This CDR3 spans 18 amino acids. The CDR3 loop reads CASSQDFRQGTGVPPQHF. The CDR3 DNA is TGCGCCAGCAGCCAAGATTTTCGTCAGGGGACAGGGGTACCGCCCCAGCATTTT.

This clone was seen only once. The chain joins TRBV18 to TRBJ2-5, with TRBD2 matching over 12 bases. This CDR3 has 16 residues. CDR1 and CDR2 from the germline V gene are KGHSH and LQKENI. V gave up 6 bases and J gave up 2 bases; unmatched junction bases: 7. As DNA, the CDR3 is TGTGCCAGCTCCTCTTTGACTAGCGGGGGTCAAGAGACCCAGTACTTC. Translated: CASSSLTSGGQETQYF.

Of note for this clone: The sample carries other DNA sequences with the same CDR3. The rearrangement links TRBV2 to TRBJ2-3, with D uncertain. Trimming removed 6 bases at V and 5 bases at J, with 6 bases between. Germline values: CDR1 SNHLY, CDR2 FYNNEI. The CDR3 runs to 11 residues. The CDR3 reads CASRARDTQYF. CDR3 nucleotides: TGTGCCAGCAGAGCTAGAGATACGCAGTATTTT.

This chain joins TRBV7-6 and TRBJ2-6, with TRBD1 identical over 7 bases. Trimming took 2 bases from V and 8 from J; bases not matched to a gene: 9. CDR1 is SGHVS and CDR2 is FNYEAQ in the germline V gene. The CDR3 totals 16 residues. The CDR3 is CASSLWTDRTTNVLTF. Written as DNA, the CDR3 is TGTGCCAGCAGCTTATGGACGGACAGGACAACCAACGTCCTGACTTTC.

The chain recombines TRBV28 with TRBJ1-1; maybe TRBD1 (5 bases). Trimming took 9 bases from V and 0 from J, leaving 20 bases between them. CDR1 and CDR2 from the germline V gene are MDHEN and SYDVKM. The CDR3 extends over 16 amino acids. This CDR3 reads CASSSSLGGVNTEAFF. The CDR3 coding sequence is TGTGCCAGTTCATCATCTTTGGGGGGTGTGAACACTGAAGCTTTCTTT.

The chain couples TRBV28 to TRBJ1-1; D is uncertain. The CDR3 spans 13 residues. Germline V CDR1 and CDR2: MDHEN, SYDVKM. Trimming left V 7 bases short and J 6 bases short, with 15 bases between. CDR3 sequence: CASTSPGLPEAFF. The CDR3 DNA sequence: TGTGCCAGCACGTCTCCAGGTTTGCCTGAAGCTTTCTTT.

This chain links TRBV19 with TRBJ1-1; TRBD1 matches 7 bases. The CDR3 covers 15 residues. CDR1 LNHDA and CDR2 SQIVND come from the germline V gene (reference sequence). Trimming cost V 3 bases and J 10 bases; bases outside gene matches: 14. The DNA of the CDR3 is TGTGCCAGTAGTATCATACAGGGGAGCTCGGTTGGAGCTTTCTTT. Its protein is CASSIIQGSSVGAFF. The whole variable domain, filled in from reference TRBV19 and TRBJ1-1, reads DGGITQSPKYLFRKEGQNVTLSCEQNLNHDAMYWYRQDPGQGLRLIYYSQIVNDFQKGDIAEGYSVSREKKESFPLTVTSAQKNPTAFYLCASSIIQGSSVGAFFGQGTRLTVV.